This TCR beta chain was identified in a study of blood T cell repertoires in COVID-19. TCRdb's table, derived via immunoSEQ multiplex PCR, lists solely in-frame clones and lacks some. The sample has roughly 130,000 clones, about 90% seen once. There are 14 residues in the CDR3. V lost 5 bases, J lost 0 bases, and 9 bases lay in between. Germline loops: CDR1 LNHDA, CDR2 SQIVND (reference sequence). V and J are TRBV19 and TRBJ2-3; a weak D match, TRBD2 (6 bases). The material sequenced was peripheral blood. The sequence was collected from a woman aged 60-75 years with acute or convalescent COVID-19. For the CDR3, the DNA is TGTGCCAGTAGTCCGGGGGAAAGCACAGATACGCAGTATTTT. Protein: CASSPGESTDTQYF.